The clone carrying this T cell receptor (beta chain) was found a few times. CDR1 is SGHKS and CDR2 is YYEKEE in the germline V gene (reference sequence). The CDR3 is 15 residues long. V lost 3 bases and J 0 bases, leaving 10 bases between the germline ends. Researchers prepared the TCRbeta library using unique molecular identifiers, the study reports. Each CDR3 protein gets one entry after TCRdb re-called the PCR reads with MiXCR. The table lists 440,000 or so distinct CDR3 sequences, roughly a tenth of them singletons, with 4.5% to 6.5% in the top ten. The sample is drawn from a study of T-cell reconstitution after alpha-beta-depleted transplantation in children.

The source was PBMCs from the stem cell graft donor, collected from the stem cell graft. The chain links TRBV5-5 to TRBJ2-1; no reliable D call. This sequence was found in a human donor who donated a stem cell graft to a child with acute myeloid leukemia. CDR3 DNA: TGTGCCAGCAGCTCCGGTCTAAGCTCCTACAATGAGCAGTTCTTC. It is translated as CASSSGLSSYNEQFF.